This T cell receptor beta chain was captured in a study of Tregs in tolerant kidney transplant recipients. Points from the study as a whole: This study did not directly address biological reproducibility. Tregs expanded with activated donor B cells seemed most donor-specific. The small number of patients limits these findings pending further validation.

Unstimulated regulatory T cells (CD4+CD25+CD127-), CD4+CD25- non-regulatory cells, CD4 and CD8 cells were FACS-sorted from thawed PBMCs. V lost 2 bases and J lost 3, with 19 bases in between. CDR3 length equals 17 residues. In germline, CDR1 is MNHEY, CDR2 SMNVEV (reference sequence). Comments on this clone: The antigen remains undetermined.

TCRdb's copy holds only in-frame clones and misses some; the assay was immunoSEQ multiplex PCR. The table records approximately 90,000 clones, 90% to 95% of them present only once. The sequence came from a human donor in good health. Sequenced input: CD8+ T cells from blood. The chain couples TRBV27 to TRBJ2-5; D may match TRBD1 or TRBD2 (6 bases each). The chain's CDR3 is CASSLGGLGWTEETQYF. CDR3 DNA: TGTGCCAGCAGTTTAGGAGGGTTAGGGTGGACAGAAGAGACCCAGTACTTC.